A single sample gave rise to the 23 T cell receptor beta chains below, sequenced in a study of OX40 agonist ivuxolimab in advanced cancers. Data came from immunoSEQ multiplex PCR; TCRdb stores just in-frame clones and leaves some out. This sample has 70,000 or so clones, with more than 85% found just once. Sample: CD4+ or CD8+ T cells sorted from blood, taken in a trial of the OX40 agonist ivuxolimab. The receptors originated from an adult with an advanced solid tumor such as melanoma, head and neck, liver or kidney cancer.

This rearrangement joins TRBV29-1 to TRBJ1-1, with a possible D match to TRBD1 (6 bases). CDR1 is SQVTM, CDR2 ANQGSEA, per germline. Trimming stripped 2 bases from V and 8 bases from J, with 18 bases between. This CDR3 has 14 residues. CDR3: CSVERGEVPLEAFF. DNA of the CDR3: TGCAGCGTTGAAAGGGGGGAGGTGCCACTAGAAGCTTTCTTT.

The table lists this clone with a count of one. The chain combines TRBV30 with TRBJ1-1, with 9 positions matching TRBD1. Germline V CDR1 and CDR2: GTSNPN, SVGIG (reference sequence). The V segment lost 0 bases and the J segment 0 bases; nucleotides outside the gene matches: 8. CDR3 size: 17 residues. Here the CDR3 DNA reads TGTGCCTGGAGTGTACGCGGACAGGGGCCGGTGAACACTGAAGCTTTCTTT. Its protein product is CAWSVRGQGPVNTEAFF.

The chain combines TRBV27 with TRBJ1-5; 8 nucleotides line up with TRBD1. The junction had 6 bases not matched to a gene; V was cut back by 3 bases and J by 5 bases. This CDR3 spans 15 amino acids. Germline CDR1 MNHEY, CDR2 SMNVEV (reference sequence). The CDR3 nucleotides are TGTGCCAGCAGTTTGAGCAGGGGGCAGCATCAGCCCCAGCATTTT. Amino acids: CASSLSRGQHQPQHF.

The rearrangement links TRBV2 to TRBJ2-1; 8 bases agree with TRBD2. Losses at the gene ends were 6 bases for V and 5 bases for J; bases not matched to a gene: 6. CDR1 and CDR2 from the germline V gene are SNHLY and FYNNEI. The CDR3 is 14 residues long. CDR3 in DNA: TGTGCCAGCAGCTACGGGCGGGGGGACAATGAGCAGTTCTTC. Residues: CASSYGRGDNEQFF.

The rearrangement links TRBV15 to TRBJ1-2; 10 nucleotides match TRBD1. The CDR3 covers 18 residues. The V segment lost 1 base and the J segment 4 bases; nucleotides outside the gene matches: 12. The germline CDR1 and CDR2 sequences are LNHNV and YYDKDF (reference sequence). The CDR3 is CATSRAGPRDRGVYGYTF. The CDR3 DNA reads as TGTGCCACCAGCAGAGCCGGCCCCCGGGACAGGGGAGTCTATGGCTACACCTTC.

Points on this clone: The junction shows a germline mismatch at one end, possibly a read error. At the DNA level, this CDR3 is encoded by other sequences in the same sample as well. The chain carries TRBV15 and TRBJ1-4; D may be TRBD1 (5 bases). The CDR3 length is 15 residues. From germline, CDR1 is LNHNV and CDR2 YYDKDF (reference sequence). The CDR3 loop reads CATSREGPLGEKLFF. DNA for the CDR3: TGTGCCACCAGTAGAGAGGGACCCCTGGGTGAAAAACTGTTTTTT. Filled out from reference TRBV15 and TRBJ1-4, the complete variable domain reads DAMVIQNPRYQVTQFGKPVTLSCSQTLNHNVMYWYQQKSSQAPKLLFHYYDKDFNNEADTPDNFQSRRPNTSFCFLDIRSPGLGDTAMYLCATSREGPLGEKLFFGSGTQLSVL.

The chain combines TRBV9 with TRBJ2-2, with 8 nucleotides matching TRBD1. After removal of 3 bases from V and 2 bases from J, the junction contained 6 bases not matched to a gene. CDR3 length: 16 amino acids. CDR1 is SGDLS and CDR2 is YYNGEE in the germline V gene. The DNA for the CDR3 is TGTGCCAGCAGCGGTTCAGGGGGCCACAACACCGGGGAGCTGTTTTTT. This sequence encodes CASSGSGGHNTGELFF.

The CDR3 is CASSLNGRAGLANEQFF. The CDR3 DNA follows: TGTGCCAGCAGCTTAAATGGTCGCGCGGGACTAGCCAATGAGCAGTTCTTC. This sequence joins TRBV11-2 and TRBJ2-1, with 9 nucleotides matching TRBD2. This CDR3 is 17 amino acids long. Germline values: CDR1 SGHAT, CDR2 FQNNGV. With V trimmed by 2 bases and J by 6 bases, 11 bases remained unmatched.

V is TRBV9 and J is TRBJ2-1; D remains unclear. The germline V gene encodes CDR1 SGDLS and CDR2 YYNGEE. The length of the CDR3 is 12 residues. Trimming removed 4 bases from V and 2 bases from J, with 4 bases in between. The CDR3 spells CASSLPYNEQFF. The DNA for the CDR3 is TGTGCCAGCAGCCTACCCTACAATGAGCAGTTCTTC.

The genes are TRBV9 and TRBJ1-2; the D gene is possibly TRBD1 (5 bases). Germline V CDR1 and CDR2: SGDLS, YYNGEE. The CDR3 has 13 amino acids. V lost 4 bases, J lost 6 bases, and 13 bases lay in between. CDR3 DNA: TGTGCCAGCAGCTCAACCGGGACCCATGGCTACACCTTC. This codes for CASSSTGTHGYTF. Variable domain in full (rest from reference TRBV9 and TRBJ1-2): DSGVTQTPKHLITATGQRVTLRCSPRSGDLSVYWYQQSLDQGLQFLIQYYNGEERAKGNILERFSAQQFPDLHSELNLSSLELGDSALYFCASSSTGTHGYTFGSGTRLTVV.

This clone was observed once. The V and J genes are TRBV4-3 and TRBJ2-7; 8 bases align to TRBD1. After removal of 1 base from V and 4 bases from J, the junction contained 6 bases not matched to a gene. This CDR3 has 15 residues. Germline-derived CDR1 and CDR2 are LGHNA and YSLEER. The CDR3 region is CASSQVPGGAYEQYF. DNA for the CDR3: TGCGCCAGCAGCCAAGTTCCAGGGGGCGCGTACGAGCAGTACTTC.

This chain links TRBV11-2 with TRBJ1-5; TRBD1 matches 8 bases. This CDR3 is built from 16 residues. The V and J ends lost 5 bases and 4 bases, in that order; junction bases with no gene match: 10. Germline loops: CDR1 SGHAT, CDR2 FQNNGV. For the CDR3, the DNA is TGTGCCAGCAGCCCAACGACAGGGGACGTAAATCAGCCCCAGCATTTT. As protein: CASSPTTGDVNQPQHF.

The chain combines TRBV4-2 with TRBJ2-7, with 8 bases aligning to TRBD1. The CDR3 covers 15 residues. The V segment lost 1 base and the J segment 2 bases; nucleotides outside the gene matches: 4. Germline values: CDR1 LGHNA, CDR2 YNFKEQ. CDR3 sequence reads: CASSQGETGAYEQYF. CDR3 DNA: TGTGCCAGCAGCCAAGGGGAGACAGGGGCCTACGAGCAGTACTTC.

The rearrangement joins TRBV4-1 to TRBJ2-5; no clear D gene. V lost 4 bases, J lost 2 bases, and 11 bases lay in between. The CDR3 extends over 14 amino acids. Germline CDR1 is MGHRA and CDR2 is YSYEKL. The CDR3 protein is CASSPLPDQETQYF. The CDR3 DNA is TGCGCCAGCAGCCCGTTGCCGGATCAAGAGACCCAGTACTTC.

This clone came up a few times. This chain links TRBV5-1 with TRBJ2-7; the D is unclear. The germline V gene has CDR1 SGHRS and CDR2 YFSETQ. Trimming removed 1 base at V and 3 bases at J, with 5 bases between. This CDR3 has 12 amino acids. The CDR3 DNA follows: TGCGCCAGCAGCTTGCCCAGCTACGAGCAGTACTTC. Encoded protein: CASSLPSYEQYF.

CDR3 nucleotide sequence: TGTGCCAGCAGCTCTTACCGACTAGCGTCGGCAGATACGCAGTATTTT. It specifies CASSSYRLASADTQYF. The V and J genes are TRBV13 and TRBJ2-3; 8 nucleotides align to TRBD2. Germline V gives CDR1 PRHDT, CDR2 FYEKMQ (reference sequence). The V and J ends lost 4 bases and 4 bases, in that order; junction bases with no gene match: 10. This CDR3 has 16 residues.

The rearrangement uses TRBV27 and TRBJ2-5; 7 bases are shared with TRBD2. CDR3 length: 14 amino acids. The J segment lost 7 bases and the V segment lost 9 bases, leaving 14 bases of the junction unmatched. Germline loops: CDR1 MNHEY, CDR2 SMNVEV (reference sequence). In DNA form, the CDR3 reads TGTGCCAGTAGGAAGCGGGACGGGGGTTGGACCCAGTACTTC. Translated, it gives CASRKRDGGWTQYF.

Only one count was recorded for this clone. The CDR3 DNA follows: TGTGCCAGCAGCGGGACAGCTAACTATGGCTACACCTTC. It yields the protein CASSGTANYGYTF. The chain carries TRBV27 and TRBJ1-2; 7 bases are shared with TRBD1. Germline loops: CDR1 MNHEY, CDR2 SMNVEV (reference sequence). The CDR3 extends over 13 amino acids. The V segment lost 6 bases and the J segment 0 bases; nucleotides outside the gene matches: 1.

The J gene is TRBJ2-3, the V gene TRBV9; 7 bases are shared with TRBD1. Looked up from germline, CDR1 is SGDLS and CDR2 is YYNGEE. V gave up 0 bases and J gave up 0 bases; unmatched junction bases: 7. The CDR3 runs 17 residues. The CDR3 DNA reads TGTGCCAGCAGCGTAGAAGGGGGCGCAGGGAGCACAGATACGCAGTATTTT. Amino acids: CASSVEGGAGSTDTQYF.

The V and J genes are TRBV23-1 and TRBJ1-2; D not certain. TRBV23-1 is marked as an open reading frame, function uncertain. The CDR3 contains 11 residues. The V and J ends lost 9 bases and 5 bases respectively, with 10 bases between them. The CDR3 nucleotides read TGCGCCAGTCGGTCATTTTATGGCTACACCTTC. It translates to CASRSFYGYTF.

The chain uses TRBV9 and TRBJ2-3; D call uncertain. This CDR3 spans 15 amino acids. Germline V CDR1 and CDR2: SGDLS, YYNGEE. V lost 3 bases to trimming and J lost 0 bases, with 11 bases between them. The CDR3 DNA sequence: TGTGCCAGCAGCGCTCCCCCCCCCAGCACAGATACGCAGTATTTT. It is translated as CASSAPPPSTDTQYF.

The rearrangement uses TRBV11-3 and TRBJ2-1; 9 positions agree with TRBD1. V was pared by 0 bases and J by 13 bases, with 16 bases of the junction left unmatched. CDR1 is SGHNT, CDR2 YENEEA, per germline. This CDR3 contains 17 residues. The chain's CDR3 is CASSLDPGTGLGSGQFF. The CDR3 nucleotides read TGTGCCAGCAGCTTAGATCCGGGGACAGGGCTCGGCTCGGGTCAGTTCTTC.

The V and J genes are TRBV30 and TRBJ1-3; 8 nucleotides agree with TRBD1. Germline CDR1 reads GTSNPN; CDR2 reads SVGIG (reference sequence). Trimming removed 0 bases from V and 7 bases from J; junction bases left unmatched: 5. The CDR3 extends over 14 amino acids. CDR3: CAWSVGQGANTIYF. As DNA, the CDR3 is TGTGCCTGGAGTGTGGGTCAGGGGGCCAACACCATATATTTT.